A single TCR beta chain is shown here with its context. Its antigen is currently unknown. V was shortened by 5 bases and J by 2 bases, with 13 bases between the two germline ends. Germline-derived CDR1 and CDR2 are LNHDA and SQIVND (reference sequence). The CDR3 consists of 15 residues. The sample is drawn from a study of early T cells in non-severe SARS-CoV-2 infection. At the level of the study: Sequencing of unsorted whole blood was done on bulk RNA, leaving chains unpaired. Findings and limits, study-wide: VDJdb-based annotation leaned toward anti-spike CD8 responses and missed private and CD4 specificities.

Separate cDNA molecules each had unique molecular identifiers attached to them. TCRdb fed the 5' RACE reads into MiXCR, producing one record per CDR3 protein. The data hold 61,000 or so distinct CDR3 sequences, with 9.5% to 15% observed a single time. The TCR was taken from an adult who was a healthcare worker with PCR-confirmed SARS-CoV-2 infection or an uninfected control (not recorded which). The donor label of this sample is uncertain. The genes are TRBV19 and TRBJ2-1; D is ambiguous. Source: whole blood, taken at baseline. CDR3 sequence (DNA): TGTGCCAGTAGTCCCTTTGGACGGACCTACAATGAGCAGTTCTTC. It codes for CASSPFGRTYNEQFF.